The T cell receptor (beta chain) described here comes from a study of blood T cells in healthy people across ages. Primers used in a second PCR of roughly 7 to 11 cycles were a sample-barcoded 5' primer and a J-beta primer mix. With 12 random nucleotides, a template-switch adaptor tagged each individual cDNA molecule. TCRdb reprocessed the 5' RACE reads with MiXCR, giving one entry per CDR3 protein. This table has over 700,000 distinct CDR3 sequences, roughly 25% appearing once. The CDR3 has 14 amino acids. The junction had 3 bases not matched to a gene; V was cut back by 4 bases and J by 3 bases. Germline loops: CDR1 SGHTA, CDR2 FQGNSA. These data also featured in a second study, about T cells of mothers and their children. That work adds: Sample barcodes plus 2-4 random nucleotides came from the M1S primer.

The clonotype originates from a boy aged 5-17 years in good health. This chain connects TRBV7-2 to TRBJ1-5; TRBD1 matches 7 bases. Sequencing used blood. CDR3 sequence: CASSSTGHNQPQHF. CDR3 bases: TGTGCCAGCAGCTCGACAGGGCACAATCAGCCCCAGCATTTT.